This TCR beta chain came from a study of blood T cell repertoires in COVID-19. Study details: Acute and convalescent COVID-19 samples came from the United States, Italy and Spain. PBMCs, B-cell-depleted T cells, or T cells provided the cDNA or gDNA that made up the material.

This CDR3 region has 16 residues. Germline V gene lookup returns CDR1 MNHNS and CDR2 SASEGT. V lost 3 bases to trimming and J lost 3 bases, with 17 bases between them. Clones were read by immunoSEQ multiplex PCR, and TCRdb kept only the in-frame ones, dropping some. In the table there are roughly 250,000 clones, around 82% of which are singletons. This chain connects TRBV6-1 to TRBJ1-2, with no clear D. The sequence came from a woman of 80 years or more with active or convalescent COVID-19. The material sequenced was peripheral blood. The CDR3 DNA is TGTGCCAGCAGTGACTTTGGAGGGCAGCTATACTATGGCTACACCTTC. Amino acid sequence: CASSDFGGQLYYGYTF.